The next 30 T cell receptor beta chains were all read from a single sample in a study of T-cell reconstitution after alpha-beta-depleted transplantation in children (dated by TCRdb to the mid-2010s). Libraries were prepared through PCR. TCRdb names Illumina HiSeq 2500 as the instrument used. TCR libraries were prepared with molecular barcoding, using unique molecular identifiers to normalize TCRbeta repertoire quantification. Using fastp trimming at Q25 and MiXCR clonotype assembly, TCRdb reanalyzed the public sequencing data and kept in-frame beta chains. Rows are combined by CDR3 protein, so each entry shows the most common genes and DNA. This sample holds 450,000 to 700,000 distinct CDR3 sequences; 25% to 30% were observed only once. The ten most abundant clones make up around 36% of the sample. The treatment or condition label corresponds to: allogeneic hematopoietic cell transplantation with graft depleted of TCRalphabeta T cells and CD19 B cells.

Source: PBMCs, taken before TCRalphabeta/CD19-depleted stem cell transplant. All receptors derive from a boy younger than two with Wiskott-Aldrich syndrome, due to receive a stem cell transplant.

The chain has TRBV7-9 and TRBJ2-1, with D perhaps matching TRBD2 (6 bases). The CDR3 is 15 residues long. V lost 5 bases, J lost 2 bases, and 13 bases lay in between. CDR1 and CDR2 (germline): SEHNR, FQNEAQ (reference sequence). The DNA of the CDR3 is TGTGCCAGCAGCCCTGAACCTAGCGCCTACAATGAGCAGTTCTTC. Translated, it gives CASSPEPSAYNEQFF. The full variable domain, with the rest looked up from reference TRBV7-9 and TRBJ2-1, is DTGVSQNPRHKITKRGQNVTFRCDPISEHNRLYWYRQTLGQGPEFLTYFQNEAQLEKSRLLSDRFSAERPKGSFSTLEIQRTEQGDSAMYLCASSPEPSAYNEQFFGPGTRLTVL.

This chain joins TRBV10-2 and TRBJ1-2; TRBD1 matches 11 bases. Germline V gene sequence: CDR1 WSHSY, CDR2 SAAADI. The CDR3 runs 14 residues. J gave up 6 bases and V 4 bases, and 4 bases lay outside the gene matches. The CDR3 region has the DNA TGCGCCAGCAGTGGGACAGGGGGCGGCAATGGCTACACCTTC. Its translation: CASSGTGGGNGYTF.

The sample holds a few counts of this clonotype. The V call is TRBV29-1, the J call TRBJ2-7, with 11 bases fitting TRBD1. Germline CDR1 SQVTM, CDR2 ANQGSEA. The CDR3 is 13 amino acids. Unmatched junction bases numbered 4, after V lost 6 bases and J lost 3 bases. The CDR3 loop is CSVGTGGIYEQYF. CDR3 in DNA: TGCAGCGTAGGGACAGGGGGTATCTACGAGCAGTACTTC.

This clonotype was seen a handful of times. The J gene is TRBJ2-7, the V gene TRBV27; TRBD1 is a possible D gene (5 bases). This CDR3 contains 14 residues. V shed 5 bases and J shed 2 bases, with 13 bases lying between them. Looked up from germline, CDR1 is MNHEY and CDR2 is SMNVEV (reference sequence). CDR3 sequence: CASSPRQLAYEQYF. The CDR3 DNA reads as TGTGCCAGCAGTCCGCGACAGTTAGCCTACGAGCAGTACTTC.

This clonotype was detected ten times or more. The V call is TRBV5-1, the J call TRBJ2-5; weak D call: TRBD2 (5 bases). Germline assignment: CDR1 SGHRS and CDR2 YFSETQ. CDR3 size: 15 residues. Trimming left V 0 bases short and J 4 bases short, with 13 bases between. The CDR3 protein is CASSLGRAGRETQYF. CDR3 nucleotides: TGCGCCAGCAGCTTGGGGCGGGCAGGACGAGAGACCCAGTACTTC.

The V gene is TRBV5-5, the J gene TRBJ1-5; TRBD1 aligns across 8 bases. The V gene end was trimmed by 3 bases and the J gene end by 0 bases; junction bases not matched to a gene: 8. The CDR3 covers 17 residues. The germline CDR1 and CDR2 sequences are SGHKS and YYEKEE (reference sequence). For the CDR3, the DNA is TGTGCCAGCAGCTCGGATCGGGGACAGGATAGCAATCAGCCCCAGCATTTT. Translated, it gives CASSSDRGQDSNQPQHF.

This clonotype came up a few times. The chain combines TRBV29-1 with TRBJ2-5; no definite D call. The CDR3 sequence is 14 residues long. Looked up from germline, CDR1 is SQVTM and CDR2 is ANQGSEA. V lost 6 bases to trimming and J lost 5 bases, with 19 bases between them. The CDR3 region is CSVHGRNPSETQYF. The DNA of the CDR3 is TGCAGCGTACACGGTCGTAACCCTAGTGAGACCCAGTACTTC.

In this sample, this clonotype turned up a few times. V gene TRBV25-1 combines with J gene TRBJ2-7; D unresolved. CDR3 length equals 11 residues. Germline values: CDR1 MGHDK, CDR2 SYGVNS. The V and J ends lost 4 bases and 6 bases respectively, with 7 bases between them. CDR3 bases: TGTGCCAGCAGTGGTCGGACCGAGCAGTACTTC. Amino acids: CASSGRTEQYF.

The CDR3 region is CASSLWTGRWHKNTEAFF. The CDR3 nucleotides read TGTGCCAGCAGCCTCTGGACAGGGCGGTGGCACAAGAACACTGAAGCTTTCTTT. The J gene is TRBJ1-1, the V gene TRBV5-6; TRBD1 matches 8 bases. The length of the CDR3 is 18 residues. Germline V lookup: CDR1 SGHDT, CDR2 YYEEEE. V lost 4 bases to trimming and J lost 1 base; unmatched junction nucleotides: 15.

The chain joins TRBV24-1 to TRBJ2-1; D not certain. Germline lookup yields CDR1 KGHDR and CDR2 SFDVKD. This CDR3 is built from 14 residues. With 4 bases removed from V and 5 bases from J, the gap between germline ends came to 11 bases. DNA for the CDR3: TGTGCCACCAGTGACCATGACTTGCACAATGAGCAGTTCTTC. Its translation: CATSDHDLHNEQFF.

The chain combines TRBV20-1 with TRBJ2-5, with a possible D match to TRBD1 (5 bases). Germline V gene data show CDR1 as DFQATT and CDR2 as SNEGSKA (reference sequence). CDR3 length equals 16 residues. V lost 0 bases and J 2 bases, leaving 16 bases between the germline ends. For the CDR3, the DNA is TGCAGTGCTAGAGATTGGGGTTTGCCAGGGCAAGAGACCCAGTACTTC. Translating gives CSARDWGLPGQETQYF.

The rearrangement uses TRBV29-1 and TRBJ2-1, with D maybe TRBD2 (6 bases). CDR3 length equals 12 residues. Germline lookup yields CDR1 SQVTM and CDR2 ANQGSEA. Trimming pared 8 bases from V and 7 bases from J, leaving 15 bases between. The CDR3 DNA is TGCAGCTGCCGGGACTTAAAGAATGAGCAGTTCTTC. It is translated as CSCRDLKNEQFF.

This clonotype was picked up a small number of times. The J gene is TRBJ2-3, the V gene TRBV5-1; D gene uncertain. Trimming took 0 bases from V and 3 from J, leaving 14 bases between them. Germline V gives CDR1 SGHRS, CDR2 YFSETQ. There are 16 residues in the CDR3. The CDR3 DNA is TGCGCCAGCAGCTTGGATGGCAGGTTGAAGACAGATACGCAGTATTTT. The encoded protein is CASSLDGRLKTDTQYF.

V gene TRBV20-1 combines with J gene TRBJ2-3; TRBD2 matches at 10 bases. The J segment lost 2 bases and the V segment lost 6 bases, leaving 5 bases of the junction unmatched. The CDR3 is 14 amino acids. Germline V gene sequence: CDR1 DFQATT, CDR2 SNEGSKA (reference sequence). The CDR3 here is CSAKLAGLTDTQYF. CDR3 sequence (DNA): TGCAGTGCGAAACTAGCGGGACTCACAGATACGCAGTATTTT.

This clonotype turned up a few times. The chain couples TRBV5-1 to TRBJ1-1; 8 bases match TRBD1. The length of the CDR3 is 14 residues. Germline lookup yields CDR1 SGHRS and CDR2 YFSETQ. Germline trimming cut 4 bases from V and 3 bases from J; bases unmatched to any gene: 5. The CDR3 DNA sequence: TGCGCCAGCAGCCTGACAGGGGATGACACTGAAGCTTTCTTT. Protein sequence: CASSLTGDDTEAFF.

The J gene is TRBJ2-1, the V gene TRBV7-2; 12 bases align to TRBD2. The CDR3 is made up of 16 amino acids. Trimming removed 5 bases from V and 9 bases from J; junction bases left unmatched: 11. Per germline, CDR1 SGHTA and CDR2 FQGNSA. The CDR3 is CASSAAGTSGPGEQFF. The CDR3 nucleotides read TGTGCCAGCAGCGCAGCCGGGACTAGCGGGCCGGGTGAGCAGTTCTTC.

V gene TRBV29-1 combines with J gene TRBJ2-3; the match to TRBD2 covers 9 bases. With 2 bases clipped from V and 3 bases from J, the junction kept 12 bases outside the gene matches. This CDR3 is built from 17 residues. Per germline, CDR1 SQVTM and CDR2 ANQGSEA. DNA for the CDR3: TGCAGCGTTGAAAGAGGATGGACTAGCGTACGAACAGATACGCAGTATTTT. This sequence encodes CSVERGWTSVRTDTQYF.

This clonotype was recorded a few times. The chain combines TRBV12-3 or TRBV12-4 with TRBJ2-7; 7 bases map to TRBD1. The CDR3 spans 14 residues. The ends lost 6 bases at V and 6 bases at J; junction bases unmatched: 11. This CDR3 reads CASSPMEGGGEQYF. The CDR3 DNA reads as TGTGCCAGCAGCCCAATGGAAGGGGGCGGCGAGCAGTACTTC.

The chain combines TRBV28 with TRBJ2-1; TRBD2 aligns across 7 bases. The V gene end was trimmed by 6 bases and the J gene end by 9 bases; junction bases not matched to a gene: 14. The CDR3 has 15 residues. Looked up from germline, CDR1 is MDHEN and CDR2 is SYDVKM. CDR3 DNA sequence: TGTGCCAGCAGGTCCACCCGCCCGACGGGAGGTGAGCAGTTCTTC. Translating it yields CASRSTRPTGGEQFF.

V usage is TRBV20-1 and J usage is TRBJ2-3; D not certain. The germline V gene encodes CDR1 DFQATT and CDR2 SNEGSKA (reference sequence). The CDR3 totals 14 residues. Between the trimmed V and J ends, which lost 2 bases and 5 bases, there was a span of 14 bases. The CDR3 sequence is CSARWRESVDTQYF. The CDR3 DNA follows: TGCAGTGCTAGATGGCGCGAGTCCGTAGATACGCAGTATTTT.

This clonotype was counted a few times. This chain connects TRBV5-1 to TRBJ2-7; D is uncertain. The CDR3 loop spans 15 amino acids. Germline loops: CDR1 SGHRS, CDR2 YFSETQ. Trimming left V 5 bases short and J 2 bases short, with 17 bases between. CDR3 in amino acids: CASSPRSTMTYEQYF. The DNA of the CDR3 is TGCGCCAGCAGTCCGCGGAGTACCATGACCTACGAGCAGTACTTC.

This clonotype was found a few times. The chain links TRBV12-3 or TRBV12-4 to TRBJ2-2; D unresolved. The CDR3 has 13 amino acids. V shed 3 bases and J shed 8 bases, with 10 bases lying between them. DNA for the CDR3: TGTGCCAGCAGTTTCCCGAGTAGGGGGGAGCTGTTTTTT. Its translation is CASSFPSRGELFF.

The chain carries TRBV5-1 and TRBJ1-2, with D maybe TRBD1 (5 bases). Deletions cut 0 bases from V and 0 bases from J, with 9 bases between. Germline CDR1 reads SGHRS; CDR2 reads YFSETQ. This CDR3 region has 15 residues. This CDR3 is CASSLVDSSNYGYTF. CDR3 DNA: TGCGCCAGCAGCTTGGTCGACAGTTCTAACTATGGCTACACCTTC. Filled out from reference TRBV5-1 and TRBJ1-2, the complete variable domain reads KAGVTQTPRYLIKTRGQQVTLSCSPISGHRSVSWYQQTPGQGLQFLFEYFSETQRNKGNFPGRFSGRQFSNSRSEMNVSTLELGDSALYLCASSLVDSSNYGYTFGSGTRLTVV.

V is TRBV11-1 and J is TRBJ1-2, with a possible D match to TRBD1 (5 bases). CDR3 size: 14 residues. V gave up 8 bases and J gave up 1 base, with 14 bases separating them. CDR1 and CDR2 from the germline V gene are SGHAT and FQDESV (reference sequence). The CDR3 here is CASRARGRNYGYTF. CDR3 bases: TGTGCCAGCCGCGCTCGGGGACGTAACTATGGCTACACCTTC. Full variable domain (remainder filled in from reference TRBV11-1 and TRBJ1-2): EAEVAQSPRYKITEKSQAVAFWCDPISGHATLYWYRQILGQGPELLVQFQDESVVDDSQLPKDRFSAERLKGVDSTLKIQPAELGDSAMYLCASRARGRNYGYTFGSGTRLTVV.

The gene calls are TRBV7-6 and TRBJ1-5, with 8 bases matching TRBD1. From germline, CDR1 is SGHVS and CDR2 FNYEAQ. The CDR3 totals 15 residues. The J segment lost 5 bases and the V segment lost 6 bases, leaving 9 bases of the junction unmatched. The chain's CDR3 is CASSYGQGRDQPQHF. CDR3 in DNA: TGTGCCAGCAGTTACGGACAGGGCAGGGATCAGCCCCAGCATTTT.

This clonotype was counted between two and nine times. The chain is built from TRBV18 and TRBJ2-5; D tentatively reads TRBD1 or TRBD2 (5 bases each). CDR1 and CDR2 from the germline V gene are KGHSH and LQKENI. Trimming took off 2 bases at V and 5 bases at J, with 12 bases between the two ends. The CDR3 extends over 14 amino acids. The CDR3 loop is CASSPREGMETQYF. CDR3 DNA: TGTGCCAGCTCACCAAGAGAGGGGATGGAGACCCAGTACTTC.

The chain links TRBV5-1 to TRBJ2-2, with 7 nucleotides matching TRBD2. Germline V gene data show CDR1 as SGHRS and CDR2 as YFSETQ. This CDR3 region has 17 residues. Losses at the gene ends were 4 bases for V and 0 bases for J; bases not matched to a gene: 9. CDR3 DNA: TGCGCCAGCAGCCCCAAAGTTCTAGCGGCGAACACCGGGGAGCTGTTTTTT. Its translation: CASSPKVLAANTGELFF.

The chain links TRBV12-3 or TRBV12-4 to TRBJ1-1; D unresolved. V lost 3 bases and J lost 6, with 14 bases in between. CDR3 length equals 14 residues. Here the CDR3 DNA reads TGTGCCAGCAGTTTTTACGGACGGAAGTCTGAAGCTTTCTTT. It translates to CASSFYGRKSEAFF.

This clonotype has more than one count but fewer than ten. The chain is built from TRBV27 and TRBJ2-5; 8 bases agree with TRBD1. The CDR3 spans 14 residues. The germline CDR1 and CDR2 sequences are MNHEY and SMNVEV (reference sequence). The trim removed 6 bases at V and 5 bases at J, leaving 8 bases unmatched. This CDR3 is CASRPDRVRETQYF. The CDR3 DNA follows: TGTGCCAGCAGGCCGGACAGGGTTCGGGAGACCCAGTACTTC.

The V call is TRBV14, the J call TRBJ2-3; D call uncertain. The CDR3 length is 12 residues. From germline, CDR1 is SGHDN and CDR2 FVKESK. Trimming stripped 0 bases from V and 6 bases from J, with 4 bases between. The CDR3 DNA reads TGTGCCAGCAGCCAAGACGAGGATACGCAGTATTTT. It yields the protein CASSQDEDTQYF.